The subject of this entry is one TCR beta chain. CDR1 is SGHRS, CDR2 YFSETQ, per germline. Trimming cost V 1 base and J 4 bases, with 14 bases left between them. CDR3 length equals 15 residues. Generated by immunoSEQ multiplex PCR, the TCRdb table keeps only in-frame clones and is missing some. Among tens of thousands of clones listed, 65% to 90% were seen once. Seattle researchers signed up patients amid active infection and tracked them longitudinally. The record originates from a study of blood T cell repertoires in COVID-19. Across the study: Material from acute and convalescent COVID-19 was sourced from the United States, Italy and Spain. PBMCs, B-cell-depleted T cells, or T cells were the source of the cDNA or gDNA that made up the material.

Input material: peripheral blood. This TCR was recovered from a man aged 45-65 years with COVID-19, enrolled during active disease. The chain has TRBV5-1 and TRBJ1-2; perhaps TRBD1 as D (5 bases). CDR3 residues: CASSLRSGQGYGYTF. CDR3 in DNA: TGCGCCAGCAGCTTGCGGTCAGGGCAAGGCTATGGCTACACCTTC.